The 13 T cell receptor beta chains given below trace back to one sample, sequenced in a study of early T cells in non-severe SARS-CoV-2 infection. Via MiXCR, TCRdb re-called the 5' RACE reads, giving one row per CDR3 protein. The sample includes fewer than 120,000 distinct CDR3 sequences, approximately 12% of them seen just once. The sequencing used whole blood, collected at baseline. The receptors here all came from an adult who was a healthcare worker with PCR-confirmed SARS-CoV-2 infection or an uninfected control (not recorded which).

This clonotype came up a few times. This chain uses TRBV4-1 with TRBJ2-1, with D possibly being TRBD1 (5 bases). CDR3 size: 15 residues. Germline-derived CDR1 and CDR2 are MGHRA and YSYEKL. V was clipped by 1 base and J by 1 base, with 8 bases between them. Here the CDR3 DNA reads TGCGCCAGCAGCCAAGGAAGACAGTCCTACAATGAGCAGTTCTTC. It translates to CASSQGRQSYNEQFF.

This clonotype showed up many times. This chain connects TRBV5-1 to TRBJ2-3; TRBD2 agrees at 9 bases. Germline V gene sequence: CDR1 SGHRS, CDR2 YFSETQ. Germline trimming cut 2 bases from V and 4 bases from J; bases unmatched to any gene: 5. The CDR3 sequence is 15 residues long. The CDR3 protein is CASSFRGGASDTQYF. In DNA form, the CDR3 reads TGCGCCAGCAGCTTTCGCGGGGGGGCCTCAGATACGCAGTATTTT.

This clonotype was counted a few times. V gene TRBV7-8 combines with J gene TRBJ1-1; 8 positions agree with TRBD1. V lost 5 bases, J lost 5 bases, and 10 bases stayed unmatched. Germline V gene data show CDR1 as SGHVS and CDR2 as FQNEAQ. CDR3 length equals 15 residues. The CDR3 region is CASSPLGRGLTEAFF. The CDR3 bases are TGTGCCAGCAGCCCCCTCGGCAGGGGGCTTACTGAAGCTTTCTTT.

This clonotype was counted a few times. The rearrangement joins TRBV18 to TRBJ1-2; 8 nucleotides match TRBD1. The CDR3 is 17 amino acids. Germline V CDR1 and CDR2: KGHSH, LQKENI. The V gene end was trimmed by 1 base and the J gene end by 2 bases; junction bases not matched to a gene: 9. CDR3 amino acids: CASSPQHPGTGNYGYTF. In DNA form, the CDR3 reads TGTGCCAGCTCACCACAACACCCCGGGACAGGAAACTATGGCTACACCTTC.

This clonotype was counted many times. J is TRBJ2-7 and V is TRBV18; a weak D match, TRBD2 (7 bases). The CDR3 has 18 residues. CDR1 and CDR2 from the germline V gene are KGHSH and LQKENI. Deletions cut 1 base from V and 0 bases from J, with 19 bases between. This chain's CDR3 is CASSPRGGKMSSSYEQYF. In nucleotides, the CDR3 is TGTGCCAGCTCACCACGGGGGGGCAAGATGTCGAGCTCCTACGAGCAGTACTTC. Full variable domain (remainder filled in from reference TRBV18 and TRBJ2-7): NAGVMQNPRHLVRRRGQEARLRCSPMKGHSHVYWYRQLPEEGLKFMVYLQKENIIDESGMPKERFSAEFPKEGPSILRIQQVVRGDSAAYFCASSPRGGKMSSSYEQYFGPGTRLTVT.

V gene TRBV7-9 combines with J gene TRBJ1-2; TRBD1 might be the D (6 bases). Germline V gene sequence: CDR1 SEHNR, CDR2 FQNEAQ (reference sequence). CDR3 size: 13 residues. The V end lost 0 bases, the J end lost 6 bases, and 8 bases lay between the germline ends. The CDR3 nucleotides read TGTGCCAGCAGCTTAGCCGGGGGCCATGGCTACACCTTC. Protein product: CASSLAGGHGYTF. Together with reference TRBV7-9 and TRBJ1-2, the CDR3 gives the full variable domain: DTGVSQNPRHKITKRGQNVTFRCDPISEHNRLYWYRQTLGQGPEFLTYFQNEAQLEKSRLLSDRFSAERPKGSFSTLEIQRTEQGDSAMYLCASSLAGGHGYTFGSGTRLTVV.

With regard to this clonotype: This may arise from a read error, as a much more abundant clone is one base away. CDR3: CASSLHPRDLAGEQYF. The CDR3 DNA follows: TGTGCCAGCAGCCTCCATCCCCGGGACCTGGCCGGGGAGCAGTACTTC. The rearrangement links TRBV7-9 to TRBJ2-7; the D gene could be TRBD1 or TRBD2 (5 bases each). The V end was cut by 5 bases, the J end by 7 bases, with 24 bases between. Germline-derived CDR1 and CDR2 are SEHNR and FQNEAQ (reference sequence). The CDR3 length is 16 residues.

This clonotype has a handful of counts. The chain uses TRBV4-1 and TRBJ2-1; weak D call: TRBD1 (6 bases). Germline lookup yields CDR1 MGHRA and CDR2 YSYEKL. Deletions cut 5 bases from V and 11 bases from J, with 25 bases between. This CDR3 is built from 16 residues. CDR3 region: CASSARAGAPSQQQFF. The CDR3, as DNA: TGCGCCAGCAGCGCGCGGGCAGGGGCCCCATCCCAACAGCAGTTCTTC.

This rearrangement joins TRBV5-1 to TRBJ2-7; D is possibly TRBD1 (6 bases). Germline V gives CDR1 SGHRS, CDR2 YFSETQ. Trimming removed 0 bases at V and 6 bases at J, with 10 bases between. The CDR3 sequence is 13 residues long. CDR3 sequence (DNA): TGCGCCAGCAGCTTGGGAGGCAGGGGCGAGCAGTACTTC. Its protein product is CASSLGGRGEQYF. Full variable domain (missing parts from reference TRBV5-1 and TRBJ2-7): KAGVTQTPRYLIKTRGQQVTLSCSPISGHRSVSWYQQTPGQGLQFLFEYFSETQRNKGNFPGRFSGRQFSNSRSEMNVSTLELGDSALYLCASSLGGRGEQYFGPGTRLTVT.

This clonotype was recorded a few times. The V and J genes are TRBV9 and TRBJ2-1; 10 bases align to TRBD2. The germline V gene encodes CDR1 SGDLS and CDR2 YYNGEE. This CDR3 contains 18 residues. The V and J ends lost 0 bases and 4 bases, in that order; junction bases with no gene match: 10. The CDR3, as DNA: TGTGCCAGCAGCGTAGGGGCTAGCGGGAGTCGGGGGTACAATGAGCAGTTCTTC. Amino acids: CASSVGASGSRGYNEQFF.

This clonotype was seen more than once but under ten times. The genes are TRBV25-1 and TRBJ2-5; 8 bases line up with TRBD1. The CDR3 is made up of 14 amino acids. Germline CDR1 MGHDK, CDR2 SYGVNS. J was trimmed by 10 bases and V by 3 bases; bases with no gene match: 10. DNA for the CDR3: TGTGCCAGCAGTGAGCCCAGGGGGCTCGGGGGCCAGTACTTC. Protein product: CASSEPRGLGGQYF.

A few counts support this clonotype. This chain links TRBV15 with TRBJ1-4; 8 bases match TRBD1. The J segment lost 6 bases and the V segment lost 1 base, leaving 4 bases of the junction unmatched. The CDR3 contains 15 residues. The germline V gene has CDR1 LNHNV and CDR2 YYDKDF (reference sequence). The CDR3 region has the DNA TGTGCCACCAGCAGAGTCGACAGGGGTTATGAAAAACTGTTTTTT. It yields the protein CATSRVDRGYEKLFF. The entire variable domain, with the rest obtained from reference TRBV15 and TRBJ1-4, is as follows: DAMVIQNPRYQVTQFGKPVTLSCSQTLNHNVMYWYQQKSSQAPKLLFHYYDKDFNNEADTPDNFQSRRPNTSFCFLDIRSPGLGDTAMYLCATSRVDRGYEKLFFGSGTQLSVL.

This clonotype has only a few counts. This chain connects TRBV5-4 to TRBJ2-7, with a possible D match to TRBD1 (5 bases). V lost 4 bases, J lost 1 base, and 15 bases lay in between. In germline, CDR1 is SGHNT, CDR2 YYREEE (reference sequence). The CDR3 length is 15 residues. The CDR3 coding sequence is TGTGCCAGCAGCCCTCGCACAGGAAATTCCTACGAGCAGTACTTC. It encodes CASSPRTGNSYEQYF.